A single sample gave rise to the 20 T cell receptor beta chains below, sequenced in a study of T cell responses to AZD1222 COVID-19 vaccine. Sequencing was performed with immunoSEQ multiplex PCR; in TCRdb, only in-frame clones are kept and a portion is missing. This table has over 110,000 clones, around 90% appearing once. Here the sequenced sample was peripheral blood, taken on day 0 of AZD1222 vaccination. These receptors were collected from an adult in good health.

This chain uses TRBV6-5 with TRBJ2-7; D gene ambiguous. The germline V gene has CDR1 MNHEY and CDR2 SVGAGI. The V and J ends lost 5 bases and 3 bases respectively, with 5 bases between them. The CDR3 is made up of 11 amino acids. The CDR3 region is CASSRLYEQYF. In DNA, the CDR3 is TGTGCCAGCAGTCGTCTCTACGAGCAGTACTTC.

Here the CDR3 reads CASRLTDEETQYF. CDR3 bases: TGCGCCAGCAGGCTCACCGATGAGGAGACCCAGTACTTC. J is TRBJ2-5 and V is TRBV5-1; no firm D call. Between the trimmed V and J ends, which lost 5 bases and 5 bases, there was a span of 13 bases. The CDR3 spans 13 residues. Germline CDR1 and CDR2: SGHRS and YFSETQ.

The J gene is TRBJ1-3, the V gene TRBV5-1, with D unresolved. The V and J ends lost 4 bases and 2 bases respectively, with 4 bases between them. The germline CDR1 and CDR2 sequences are SGHRS and YFSETQ. CDR3 length: 12 residues. The CDR3 region has the DNA TGCGCCAGCAGCAGGACTGGAAACACCATATATTTT. This encodes CASSRTGNTIYF.

The CDR3 nucleotides are TGCGCCAGCAGCCCCGACCAGAATCAGCCCCAGCATTTT. Protein: CASSPDQNQPQHF. The rearrangement links TRBV5-1 to TRBJ1-5; D is uncertain. The CDR3 length is 13 residues. The V gene's germline CDR1 is SGHRS and CDR2 YFSETQ. V was clipped by 4 bases and J by 4 bases, with 9 bases between them.

The CDR3 protein is CASSSPSGRPWSTDTQYF. The CDR3 DNA follows: TGCGCCAGCAGCTCCCCTAGCGGGAGGCCTTGGAGCACAGATACGCAGTATTTT. The chain has TRBV5-1 and TRBJ2-3; 11 nucleotides line up with TRBD2. The CDR3 sequence is 18 residues long. CDR1 is SGHRS, CDR2 YFSETQ, per germline. V lost 3 bases to trimming and J lost 0 bases; unmatched junction nucleotides: 9.

V usage is TRBV7-2 and J usage is TRBJ1-1; TRBD1 is a possible D gene (5 bases). Germline values: CDR1 SGHTA, CDR2 FQGNSA. V lost 5 bases to trimming and J lost 4 bases, with 8 bases between them. The CDR3 totals 12 residues. The DNA for the CDR3 is TGTGCCAGCAGCGAGGACATCACTGAAGCTTTCTTT. This translates into CASSEDITEAFF.

The V and J genes are TRBV4-2 and TRBJ2-5, with D maybe TRBD1 (6 bases). V was clipped by 0 bases and J by 5 bases, with 13 bases between them. The CDR3 length is 15 residues. The germline CDR1 and CDR2 sequences are LGHNA and YNFKEQ. The CDR3 DNA reads as TGTGCCAGCAGCCAAGAATGGGACATGGGGGAGACCCAGTACTTC. Translating gives CASSQEWDMGETQYF.

The V gene is TRBV7-9, the J gene TRBJ1-1, with D hard to call. V lost 6 bases, J lost 3 bases, and 11 bases lay in between. The germline V gene encodes CDR1 SEHNR and CDR2 FQNEAQ (reference sequence). The CDR3 runs to 13 residues. CDR3 nucleotides: TGTGCCAGCAGTCAAGGCACCTACACTGAAGCTTTCTTT. It codes for CASSQGTYTEAFF.

The V gene is TRBV15, the J gene TRBJ1-2, with 8 bases aligning to TRBD1. Germline CDR1 is LNHNV and CDR2 is YYDKDF (reference sequence). The ends lost 3 bases at V and 6 bases at J; junction bases unmatched: 3. The CDR3 is 13 residues long. CDR3 in amino acids: CATSSGQGNGYTF. CDR3 nucleotide sequence: TGTGCCACCAGCAGCGGACAGGGCAATGGCTACACCTTC.

The gene calls are TRBV19 and TRBJ2-1; the D gene is possibly TRBD2 (5 bases). The germline V gene encodes CDR1 LNHDA and CDR2 SQIVND (reference sequence). V was cut by 9 bases and J by 3 bases, with 15 bases left in between. The CDR3 is 14 residues long. The CDR3: CASSGSFFYNEQFF. DNA for the CDR3: TGTGCCAGCAGCGGCTCCTTTTTCTACAATGAGCAGTTCTTC.

This clone has a single count. This chain links TRBV5-1 with TRBJ1-3; no reliable D call. Germline values: CDR1 SGHRS, CDR2 YFSETQ. CDR3 size: 14 residues. Trimming cost V 4 bases and J 0 bases, with 8 bases left between them. CDR3 bases: TGCGCCAGCAGCGCTGCGAGCTCTGGAAACACCATATATTTT. Amino acid sequence: CASSAASSGNTIYF.

The chain uses TRBV5-1 and TRBJ1-4; tentative D call: TRBD1 (5 bases). V was clipped by 2 bases and J by 8 bases, with 10 bases between them. CDR1 is SGHRS and CDR2 is YFSETQ in the germline V gene. The CDR3 extends over 13 amino acids. The CDR3 nucleotides read TGCGCCAGCAGCTTTGGGACTCTCGAAAAACTGTTTTTT. This translates into CASSFGTLEKLFF.

The chain carries TRBV11-3 and TRBJ1-1, with D possibly TRBD1 on 6 matching bases. The CDR3 length is 19 residues. CDR1 and CDR2 from the germline V gene are SGHNT and YENEEA. The V end lost 0 bases, the J end lost 1 base, and 21 bases lay between the germline ends. In nucleotides, the CDR3 is TGTGCCAGCAGCTTAGATCGGCGACAGGTGGGACGGGAGAACACTGAAGCTTTCTTT. The encoded protein is CASSLDRRQVGRENTEAFF.

The chain couples TRBV27 to TRBJ1-6; TRBD1 is a possible D gene (6 bases). Germline V gene data show CDR1 as MNHEY and CDR2 as SMNVEV (reference sequence). The CDR3 consists of 14 residues. The germline V and J ends were trimmed by 8 bases and 3 bases, with 11 bases remaining between them. CDR3 region: CASASGHYNSPLHF. The CDR3, as DNA: TGTGCCAGCGCCTCGGGACACTATAATTCACCCCTCCACTTT.

The chain carries TRBV28 and TRBJ1-3, with D uncertain. CDR1 and CDR2 from the germline V gene are MDHEN and SYDVKM. The CDR3 is made up of 14 amino acids. Trimming took off 5 bases at V and 1 base at J, with 9 bases between the two ends. CDR3: CASSPVHSGNTIYF. Here the CDR3 DNA reads TGTGCCAGCAGTCCAGTCCATTCTGGAAACACCATATATTTT.

This clone has only a few counts. J is TRBJ1-5 and V is TRBV6-6; no clear D gene. CDR1 and CDR2 from the germline V gene are MNHNY and SVGAGI (reference sequence). V was trimmed by 8 bases and J by 0 bases, leaving 2 bases between them. CDR3 length equals 11 residues. CDR3 in DNA: TGTGCCAGCGGTAGCAATCAGCCCCAGCATTTT. Translating gives CASGSNQPQHF.

The chain uses TRBV28 and TRBJ2-1, with 7 positions matching TRBD2. After removal of 4 bases from V and 3 bases from J, the junction contained 6 bases not matched to a gene. The length of the CDR3 is 15 residues. The germline CDR1 and CDR2 sequences are MDHEN and SYDVKM. This CDR3 reads CASSSKREIYNEQFF. The CDR3 DNA follows: TGTGCCAGCAGTTCAAAGCGGGAAATCTACAATGAGCAGTTCTTC.

The rearrangement links TRBV9 to TRBJ1-3; D remains ambiguous. Trimming stripped 7 bases from V and 0 bases from J, with 11 bases between. The germline gives CDR1 SGDLS, CDR2 YYNGEE. The CDR3 spans 14 residues. CDR3 in amino acids: CASSAADSGNTIYF. The CDR3 nucleotides are TGTGCCAGCTCCGCGGCAGACTCTGGAAACACCATATATTTT.

As regards this clone: This sample includes further DNA sequences coding for the same CDR3. The chain links TRBV5-1 to TRBJ1-3; D remains ambiguous. The CDR3 totals 15 residues. Germline CDR1 and CDR2: SGHRS and YFSETQ. V was pared by 2 bases and J by 0 bases, with 9 bases between. This CDR3 is CASSLVPSSGNTIYF. In nucleotides, the CDR3 is TGCGCCAGCAGCTTAGTACCGAGCTCTGGAAACACCATATATTTT.

V is TRBV28 and J is TRBJ1-4; 10 bases fit TRBD1. Per the germline V gene, CDR1 is MDHEN and CDR2 is SYDVKM. V shed 5 bases and J 6 bases; nucleotides not matched to a gene: 6. CDR3 length equals 15 residues. The CDR3 DNA sequence: TGTGCCAGCAGTCCAAGGACAGGGGGTCATGAAAAACTGTTTTTT. It is translated as CASSPRTGGHEKLFF. Looking up the rest from reference TRBV28 and TRBJ1-4 gives the full variable domain: DVKVTQSSRYLVKRTGEKVFLECVQDMDHENMFWYRQDPGLGLRLIYFSYDVKMKEKGDIPEGYSVSREKKERFSLILESASTNQTSMYLCASSPRTGGHEKLFFGSGTQLSVL.